The TCR beta chain described here comes from a study of shared clonotypes between healthy human individuals. Generated by immunoSEQ multiplex PCR, the TCRdb table keeps only in-frame clones and is missing some. The sample lists 2 million to 2.5 million clones; over 90% were seen once. The length of the CDR3 is 15 residues. V was pared by 0 bases and J by 0 bases, with 6 bases between. Germline values: CDR1 LGHNA, CDR2 YSLEER. The receptor comes from a man younger than 30 in good health. Some clones in this sample may be carry-over from other donors' samples. Sequenced input: naive CD4+ T cells from PBMCs. The subset: CD45RA+ positively selected. This chain joins TRBV4-3 and TRBJ1-3; maybe TRBD1 (5 bases). The CDR3, as DNA: TGCGCCAGCAGCCAAGATGACAGCTCTGGAAACACCATATATTTT. Amino acids: CASSQDDSSGNTIYF.